Below are 16 T cell receptor beta chains sequenced from a single sample in a study of blood T cell repertoires in COVID-19. The protocol was immunoSEQ multiplex PCR, while the TCRdb copy is restricted to in-frame clones and leaves out a portion. The sample lists nearly 200,000 clones; about four fifths were seen once. Sequencing used PBMCs or T cells enriched from blood (not recorded which). Receptors were obtained from a man between 40 and 49 years old who had recovered from COVID-19.

The chain has TRBV6-5 and TRBJ1-6; a weak D match, TRBD1 (6 bases). This CDR3 comprises 16 residues. From germline, CDR1 is MNHEY and CDR2 SVGAGI. Trimming took 0 bases from V and 7 from J, leaving 13 bases between them. CDR3 region: CASSYSGGFGNSPLHF. The CDR3 DNA follows: TGTGCCAGCAGTTACTCAGGGGGATTCGGGAATTCACCCCTCCACTTT.

The sample holds one count of this clone. The gene calls are TRBV18 and TRBJ1-5; no definite D call. The CDR3 is 14 amino acids. Germline CDR1 KGHSH, CDR2 LQKENI. The V end lost 5 bases, the J end lost 0 bases, and 8 bases lay between the germline ends. CDR3 sequence: CASSGENSNQPQHF. CDR3 in DNA: TGTGCCAGCTCAGGAGAAAATAGCAATCAGCCCCAGCATTTT. The variable domain in full, with the rest retrieved from reference TRBV18 and TRBJ1-5, is NAGVMQNPRHLVRRRGQEARLRCSPMKGHSHVYWYRQLPEEGLKFMVYLQKENIIDESGMPKERFSAEFPKEGPSILRIQQVVRGDSAAYFCASSGENSNQPQHFGDGTRLSIL.

This rearrangement joins TRBV7-2 to TRBJ1-1, with 10 positions matching TRBD1. Germline V CDR1 and CDR2: SGHTA, FQGNSA. The CDR3 spans 14 residues. V was pared by 2 bases and J by 11 bases, with 8 bases of the junction left unmatched. CDR3 residues: CASSLRDRGRDAFF. The CDR3, as DNA: TGTGCCAGCAGCTTACGGGACAGGGGTAGGGATGCTTTCTTT.

The chain couples TRBV5-1 to TRBJ2-6; D possibly corresponds to TRBD1 (6 bases). The CDR3 consists of 17 residues. V was clipped by 0 bases and J by 0 bases, with 10 bases between them. Germline V gives CDR1 SGHRS, CDR2 YFSETQ. CDR3 DNA sequence: TGCGCCAGCAGCTTGGCAGGACAGATCTCTGGGGCCAACGTCCTGACTTTC. Protein: CASSLAGQISGANVLTF.

The chain is built from TRBV5-1 and TRBJ1-4; 9 bases agree with TRBD1. There are 15 residues in the CDR3. The germline CDR1 and CDR2 sequences are SGHRS and YFSETQ. The ends lost 4 bases at V and 8 bases at J; junction bases unmatched: 9. CDR3 sequence (DNA): TGCGCCAGCAGCCGCGGGACAGGGCTAGGCGAAAAACTGTTTTTT. Protein product: CASSRGTGLGEKLFF.

This clone was detected once. The chain uses TRBV27 and TRBJ2-1; D may be TRBD2 (6 bases). The germline V gene encodes CDR1 MNHEY and CDR2 SMNVEV (reference sequence). This CDR3 has 16 residues. Trimming stripped 2 bases from V and 9 bases from J, with 20 bases between. The CDR3 region has the DNA TGTGCCAGCAGTTTAAGTCGGGGGTCTCGACGGGCTGAGCAGTTCTTC. Protein: CASSLSRGSRRAEQFF.

The chain couples TRBV29-1 to TRBJ1-1, with D unclear. V lost 0 bases, J lost 5 bases, and 4 bases lay in between. There are 11 residues in the CDR3. The germline V gene has CDR1 SQVTM and CDR2 ANQGSEA. The CDR3 nucleotides read TGCAGCGTTGAAGATCCGACTGAAGCTTTCTTT. This codes for CSVEDPTEAFF.

V usage is TRBV28 and J usage is TRBJ1-3; TRBD1 agrees at 7 bases. V trimming: 6 bases; J trimming: 5 bases; junction bases outside the gene matches: 4. The CDR3 spans 13 residues. Germline CDR1 reads MDHEN; CDR2 reads SYDVKM. CDR3 DNA: TGTGCCAGCAGCCCAGGGGGTAGAAACACCATATATTTT. Its protein product is CASSPGGRNTIYF.

The gene calls are TRBV4-1 and TRBJ2-7; 11 nucleotides align to TRBD1. CDR1 is MGHRA and CDR2 is YSYEKL in the germline V gene. The junction had 6 bases not matched to a gene; V was cut back by 3 bases and J by 5 bases. The CDR3 runs 15 residues. CDR3 sequence: CASSHSGTGGNEQYF. The CDR3 nucleotides are TGCGCCAGCAGCCACTCCGGGACAGGGGGTAACGAGCAGTACTTC.

V gene TRBV5-4 combines with J gene TRBJ1-2, with D unresolved. Trimming shortened V by 6 bases and J by 0 bases, and 12 bases separated the two germline ends. This CDR3 comprises 14 residues. CDR1 is SGHNT and CDR2 is YYREEE in the germline V gene (reference sequence). The CDR3 reads CASTAGSTNYGYTF. CDR3 coding DNA: TGTGCCAGCACCGCCGGGAGCACTAACTATGGCTACACCTTC.

The chain uses TRBV24-1 and TRBJ2-3; 9 bases map to TRBD1. J lost 3 bases, V lost 4 bases, and 10 bases had no gene match. This CDR3 comprises 17 residues. The germline gives CDR1 KGHDR, CDR2 SFDVKD. The DNA for the CDR3 is TGTGCCACCAGTGACAACACCGGGACAGGGCTAACAGATACGCAGTATTTT. Protein sequence: CATSDNTGTGLTDTQYF.

J is TRBJ1-2 and V is TRBV28; 7 nucleotides align to TRBD1. V gave up 5 bases and J gave up 8 bases; unmatched junction bases: 14. This CDR3 is built from 15 residues. Germline lookup yields CDR1 MDHEN and CDR2 SYDVKM. The CDR3 DNA sequence: TGTGCCAGCAGTAACCGGGACAGTTTCGCCCAAGGCTACACCTTC. Protein: CASSNRDSFAQGYTF.

The chain joins TRBV14 to TRBJ1-1, with 9 bases that match TRBD1. The CDR3 runs to 17 residues. The germline CDR1 and CDR2 sequences are SGHDN and FVKESK. J gave up 1 base and V 2 bases, and 8 bases lay outside the gene matches. The CDR3 region has the DNA TGTGCCAGCAGCCAACTCGGGACAGGGAGTAGGAACACTGAAGCTTTCTTT. Its protein is CASSQLGTGSRNTEAFF.

The chain has TRBV11-2 and TRBJ2-3; no clear D gene. Trimming cost V 5 bases and J 3 bases, with 9 bases left between them. CDR3 size: 13 residues. CDR1 and CDR2 (germline): SGHAT, FQNNGV. The CDR3 coding sequence is TGTGCCAGCAGCCCGTCACGGACAGATACGCAGTATTTT. This translates into CASSPSRTDTQYF.

The chain combines TRBV5-4 with TRBJ2-3, with TRBD2 identical over 9 bases. Germline V gene lookup returns CDR1 SGHNT and CDR2 YYREEE (reference sequence). This CDR3 has 17 residues. J gave up 0 bases and V 4 bases, and 9 bases lay outside the gene matches. CDR3 sequence: CASSLLSSGASTDTQYF. CDR3 sequence (DNA): TGTGCCAGCAGCCTCTTATCTAGCGGGGCTAGCACAGATACGCAGTATTTT.

V gene TRBV3-1 (or the pseudogene TRBV3-2) combines with J gene TRBJ2-1, with D possibly being TRBD2 (6 bases). V was shortened by 2 bases and J by 7 bases, with 9 bases between the two germline ends. Germline V gives CDR1 LGHDT, CDR2 YNNKEL (reference sequence). The CDR3 spans 13 residues. This CDR3 reads CASSQPAGNEQFF. The CDR3 coding sequence is TGTGCCAGCAGCCAACCAGCGGGTAATGAGCAGTTCTTC.